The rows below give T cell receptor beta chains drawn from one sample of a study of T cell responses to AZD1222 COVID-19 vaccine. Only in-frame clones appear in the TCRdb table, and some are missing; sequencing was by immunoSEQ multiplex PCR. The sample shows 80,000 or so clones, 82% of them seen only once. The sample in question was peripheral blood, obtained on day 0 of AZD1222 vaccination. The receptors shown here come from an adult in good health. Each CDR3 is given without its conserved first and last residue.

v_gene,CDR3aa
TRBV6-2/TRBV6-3,ASSYRAGGTGELF
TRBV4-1,ASSQPGADEQF
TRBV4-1,ASSPSGTGGLEGYT
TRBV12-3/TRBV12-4,ASSPRENGYT
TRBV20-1,SASSRGNEKLF
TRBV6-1,ASSGGFMDFSDEAF
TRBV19,ASTLSGRRSNQPQH
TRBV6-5,ASSYSSGRGNEKLF
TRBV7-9,ASSTTRLKETQY
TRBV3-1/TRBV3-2,ASSPTGAGGGNEQF
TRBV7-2,ASSLESLANYGYT
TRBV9,ASSVAPNDNEQF
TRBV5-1,ARTRVVTSRDIQY
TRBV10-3,AISESRGGNSNQPQH
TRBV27,ASSLGASGTTDTQY
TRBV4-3,ASSQRAGGPLH
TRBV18,ASSPTGTEASPLH
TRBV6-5,ASSYQGMSEAF
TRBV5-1,ASSDQPLQGDEKLF
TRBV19,ASSMQGSNQPQH
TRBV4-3,ASSQDSIADTQY
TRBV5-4,ASSLLMFAETQY
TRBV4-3,ASSQDVGQGGTEAF
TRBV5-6,ASSGRDRESQPQH
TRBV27,ASSFGDYNSPLH
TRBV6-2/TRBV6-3,ASSHIRTGSNTEAF
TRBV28,ASSLLQGYNSPLH
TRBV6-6,ASSYSRLNNSPLH
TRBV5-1,ASSLVSQGRTGELF
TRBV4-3,ASSQDRRGRAGGYT
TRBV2,ASARDNNQPQH
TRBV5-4,ASSRGLAGSQETQY
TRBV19,ASSMGRLGDGYT
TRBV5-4,ASSLDRGEGGYT
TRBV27,ASSLSPGISTGELF
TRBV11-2,ASSLLSGSFADTQY
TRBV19,ASSTLPRTQTYEQY
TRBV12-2,ASRLAQALNTEAF
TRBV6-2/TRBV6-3,ASSYGQGSSSTDTQY
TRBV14,ASSQDMNTEAF
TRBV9,ASTPGGGSYEQY
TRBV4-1,ASSPGAGGGSSTDTQY
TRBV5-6,ASSFGPGGYEQF
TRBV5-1,ASSLRGQGYNEQF
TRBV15,ATSTIHGYT
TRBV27,ASSLTQQGGNTEAF
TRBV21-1,ATPPRDRVSGANVLT
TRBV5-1,ASSLFGSGKSYNEQF
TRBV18,ASLEGAGTVKTQY
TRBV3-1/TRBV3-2,ASSRHAGEKLF
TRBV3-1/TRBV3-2,ASSQDAGSSAYNEQF
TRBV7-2,ASSFGGAGTGELF
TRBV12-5,ASGLLPENSPLH
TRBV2,ASRPGQGSALH
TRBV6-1,ASSEAGRDNQPQH
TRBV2,ASSAQSPRGRGEQY
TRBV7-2,ASSSFSGGGSYEQY